This T cell receptor (beta chain) originates from a study of memory CD4+ T cells and cytomegalovirus serostatus. General study results and limits: About 40% of the roughly 160 known CMV-associated TCRbeta sequences appeared in CD4+ memory. Repertoires predicted CMV serostatus with median bootstrapped AUC of approximately 0.94.

This clone was seen a few times. Its antigen remains unidentified. TCRdb's copy holds only in-frame clones and misses some; the assay was immunoSEQ multiplex PCR. The sample consists of about 57,000 clones, around 79% of them appearing once. The sort gate was single viable CD3+CD4+CD8-CD45RO+ cells for memory CD4+ T cells. After thawing, CD4+ T cells were positively selected. CDR1 MNHEY and CDR2 SMNVEV come from the germline V gene (reference sequence). The CDR3 is 13 residues long. The germline V and J ends were trimmed by 4 bases and 5 bases, with 9 bases remaining between them. Sequencing was carried out using memory CD4+ T cells from blood. The sequence was collected from an adult in good health and CMV-seronegative. The chain employs TRBV27 and TRBJ1-5; D call uncertain. Here the CDR3 reads CASSSRTHQPQHF. As DNA, the CDR3 is TGTGCCAGCAGTTCCCGGACCCATCAGCCCCAGCATTTT.